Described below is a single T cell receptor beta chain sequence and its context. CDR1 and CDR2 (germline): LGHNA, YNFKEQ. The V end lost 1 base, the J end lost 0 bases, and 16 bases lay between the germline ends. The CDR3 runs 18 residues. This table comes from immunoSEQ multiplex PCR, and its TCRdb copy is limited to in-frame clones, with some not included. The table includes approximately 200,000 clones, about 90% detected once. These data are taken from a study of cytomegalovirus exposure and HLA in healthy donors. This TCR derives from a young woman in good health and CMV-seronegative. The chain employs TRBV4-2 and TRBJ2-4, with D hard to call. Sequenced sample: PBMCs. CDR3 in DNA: TGTGCCAGCAGCCAAGTCTCTGTTGGGCCAGGAGCCAAAAACATTCAGTACTTC. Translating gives CASSQVSVGPGAKNIQYF.